This T cell receptor (beta chain) appears in the sequencing data of a study of shared clonotypes between healthy human individuals. General observations from the study: Relative to memory subsets, naive subsets generally showed larger estimated richness.

This clone was picked up one time. Its cognate antigen is unknown. CD45RO-negative cells were positively selected for CCR7, leaving out terminally differentiated effector memory CD45RA+ cells. Genomic DNA from each subset was divided evenly over several immunoSEQ plates. Data came from immunoSEQ multiplex PCR; TCRdb stores just in-frame clones and leaves some out. The sample includes under 1 million clones, just over 95% of them seen just once. Germline assignment: CDR1 SGHVS and CDR2 FQNEAQ. The CDR3 is made up of 16 amino acids. V lost 3 bases to trimming and J lost 7 bases, with 19 bases between them.

This chain joins TRBV7-8 and TRBJ1-5; possible D gene TRBD1, 5 bases. The clonotype originates from a man aged 30-40 years in good health. Input material: naive CD8+ T cells sorted from blood. The CDR3 spells CASSFGVGGGGQPQHF. The CDR3 DNA reads as TGTGCCAGCAGCTTTGGGGTAGGCGGGGGAGGGCAGCCCCAGCATTTT.